This T cell receptor (beta chain) appears in the sequencing data of a study of T cells after yellow fever vaccination (dated by TCRdb to between 2018 and 2020). Turning to the overall study: The SMART-Seq v4 Ultra Low Input RNA kit was used to prepare libraries from fractions with low cell numbers. Two healthy male donors made up the cohort, one aged 18 to 30 years and the other aged 30 to 40 years. To follow T-cell clones before and after primary and booster YFV17D yellow fever vaccination, bulk TCR alpha and beta repertoires were sequenced over time. Blood was drawn at multiple timepoints before and after primary and secondary immunization, with bulk PBMC replicates and cell subsets isolated.

About this clonotype: This clone's antigen is unknown. No base quality information exists; no much larger clone differs at one position.

The CDR3, cysteine through phenylalanine, is 18 amino acids long. The entry retains the CDR3 DNA only, 54 bases that are in frame from base 1. CDR1 MGHRA and CDR2 YSYEKL were looked up in the germline V gene. V has 0 bases trimmed and J has 3 bases trimmed; junction bases matching no gene number 14. This specimen's treatment or condition label, interpreted: live attenuated yellow fever vaccine strain. Two biological replicates of bulk PBMCs were collected at each blood-draw timepoint. A standard Ficoll-Paque protocol was used to isolate PBMCs from peripheral blood. TriZol was used to extract RNA from bulk PBMCs, CD4 and CD8 fractions, and dextramer-positive and dextramer-negative fractions. The sequencer listed for this sample is Illumina NovaSeq 6000. TCR cDNA was made using 5'RACE template switching, a step that added a universal primer site and unique molecular identifiers. Priming of cDNA synthesis was performed from both the TCR alpha and TCR beta constant segments. Libraries were amplified in two PCR steps, with sample barcodes and sequencing adapters added in the second step. Sequencing of libraries was done on Illumina HiSeq 2500 (2x100 bp) or NovaSeq (2x150 bp). As for the original processing: MIGEC was used to demultiplex reads and collapse the reads into UMI consensus sequences, and MiXCR was used for V(D)J alignment. Using edgeR on replicate PBMC samples, clonotypes were called vaccine-responding if FDR was below 0.01 and the log2 fold change was above 5 up to day 15. Each bulk clonotype was labeled CD4 or CD8 based on which sequenced repertoire, CD4 or CD8, contained the clonotype at higher abundance. The public reads were run again by TCRdb, first through fastp at Q25 and then through MiXCR, and only productive beta chains were kept. One record per CDR3 amino acid sequence lists the most common genes and DNA. These V and J calls derive from TCRdb rather than the authors' analysis. Across this sample there are about 340,000 distinct CDR3 sequences, with roughly 4.3% seen only once. The top ten clonotypes cover roughly 24% of the sample.

Results the study describes overall, beyond this receptor: Because abundant contaminating clonotypes from the bulk population could be contained in FACS-sorted repertoires, computational filtering was required. A small fraction of clonotypes showed up in both the CD4 and CD8 compartments, probably as a result of convergent recombination. Most clones expanded after primary vaccination (approximately 97% of CD4 and around 89% of CD8) were re-detected after the booster, suggesting that broad memory maintenance occurred. The secondary T-cell response was weaker than the primary response but faster, peaking on day 5 instead of day 15. The study included only a couple of donors, which limits how far the findings can be generalized.

The sequence derives from a man aged 18 to 29 who received the YFV17D yellow fever vaccine. The specimen was PBMCs, collected 5 days after the yellow fever booster vaccination. This chain is built from TRBV4-1 and TRBJ2-7, with 7 central nucleotides matching TRBD2. The CDR3 protein is CASSQDGQKEGLIYEQYF. The nucleotide sequence reads as follows: TGCGCCAGCAGCCAAGATGGGCAAAAGGAGGGACTAATCTACGAGCAGTACTTC.